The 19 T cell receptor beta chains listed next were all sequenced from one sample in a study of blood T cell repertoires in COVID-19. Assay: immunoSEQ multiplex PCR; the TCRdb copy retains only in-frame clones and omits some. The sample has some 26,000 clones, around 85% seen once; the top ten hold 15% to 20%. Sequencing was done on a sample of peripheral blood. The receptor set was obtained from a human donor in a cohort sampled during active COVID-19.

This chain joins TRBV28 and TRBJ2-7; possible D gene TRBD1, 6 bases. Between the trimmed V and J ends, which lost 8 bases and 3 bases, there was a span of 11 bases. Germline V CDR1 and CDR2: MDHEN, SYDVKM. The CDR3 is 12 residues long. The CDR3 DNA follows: TGTGCCAGCGGGAAGGGGGACTACGAGCAGTACTTC. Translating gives CASGKGDYEQYF.

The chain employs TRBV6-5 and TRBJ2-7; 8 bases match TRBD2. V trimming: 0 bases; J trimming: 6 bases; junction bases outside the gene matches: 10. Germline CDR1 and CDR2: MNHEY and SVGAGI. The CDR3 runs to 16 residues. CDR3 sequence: CASSYSTRLAWREQYF. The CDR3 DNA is TGTGCCAGCAGTTACTCGACGAGACTAGCGTGGCGCGAGCAGTACTTC.

CDR3 residues: CASSLYGGNEKLFF. The CDR3 DNA follows: TGCGCCAGCAGCTTGTATGGCGGGAATGAAAAACTGTTTTTT. The chain combines TRBV5-1 with TRBJ1-4; D is unresolved. V was cut by 1 base and J by 5 bases, with 9 bases left in between. This CDR3 spans 14 amino acids. Germline assignment: CDR1 SGHRS and CDR2 YFSETQ.

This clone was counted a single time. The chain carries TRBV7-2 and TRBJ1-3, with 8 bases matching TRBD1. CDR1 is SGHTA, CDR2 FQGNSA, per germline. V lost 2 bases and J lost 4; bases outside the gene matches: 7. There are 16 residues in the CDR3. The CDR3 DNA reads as TGTGCCAGCAGCTTACATCAGGGGGCGCAAGGAAACACCATATATTTT. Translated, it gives CASSLHQGAQGNTIYF.

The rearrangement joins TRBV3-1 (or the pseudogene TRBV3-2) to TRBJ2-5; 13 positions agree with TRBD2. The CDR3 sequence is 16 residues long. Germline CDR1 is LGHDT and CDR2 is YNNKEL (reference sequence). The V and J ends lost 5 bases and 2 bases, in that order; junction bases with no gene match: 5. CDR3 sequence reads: CASSARTSGGQETQYF. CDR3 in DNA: TGTGCCAGCAGCGCCCGGACTAGCGGGGGTCAAGAGACCCAGTACTTC.

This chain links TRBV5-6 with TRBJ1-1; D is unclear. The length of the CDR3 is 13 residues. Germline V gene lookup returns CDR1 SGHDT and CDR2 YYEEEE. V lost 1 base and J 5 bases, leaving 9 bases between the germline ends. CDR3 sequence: CASSLTLRTEAFF. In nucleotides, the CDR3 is TGTGCCAGCAGCTTGACGCTGAGGACTGAAGCTTTCTTT.

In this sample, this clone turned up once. The CDR3 DNA reads TGCGCCAGCAGTGTGATCGGGGTGGAAGATACGCAGTATTTT. Its translation: CASSVIGVEDTQYF. The chain couples TRBV10-2 to TRBJ2-3, with TRBD2 as a possible D gene (5 bases). The germline V gene has CDR1 WSHSY and CDR2 SAAADI. V was pared by 4 bases and J by 5 bases, with 13 bases between. The CDR3 covers 14 residues.

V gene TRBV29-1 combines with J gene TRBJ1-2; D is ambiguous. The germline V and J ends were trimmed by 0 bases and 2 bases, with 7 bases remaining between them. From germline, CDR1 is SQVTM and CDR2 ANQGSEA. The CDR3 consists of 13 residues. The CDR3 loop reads CSVEEGRNYGYTF. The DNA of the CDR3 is TGCAGCGTTGAAGAGGGCAGGAACTATGGCTACACCTTC.

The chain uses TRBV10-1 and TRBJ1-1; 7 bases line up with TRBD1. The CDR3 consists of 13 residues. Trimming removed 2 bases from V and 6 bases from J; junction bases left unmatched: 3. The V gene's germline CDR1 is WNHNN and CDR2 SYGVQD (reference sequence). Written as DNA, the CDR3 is TGCGCCAGCAGTGAGAGGGGGACAGCTGAAGCTTTCTTT. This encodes CASSERGTAEAFF.

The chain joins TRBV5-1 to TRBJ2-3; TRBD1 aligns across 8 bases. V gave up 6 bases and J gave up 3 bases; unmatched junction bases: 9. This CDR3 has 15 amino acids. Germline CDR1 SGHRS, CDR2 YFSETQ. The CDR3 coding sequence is TGCGCCAGCAACACAGGACAGGGAATAACAGATACGCAGTATTTT. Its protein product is CASNTGQGITDTQYF.

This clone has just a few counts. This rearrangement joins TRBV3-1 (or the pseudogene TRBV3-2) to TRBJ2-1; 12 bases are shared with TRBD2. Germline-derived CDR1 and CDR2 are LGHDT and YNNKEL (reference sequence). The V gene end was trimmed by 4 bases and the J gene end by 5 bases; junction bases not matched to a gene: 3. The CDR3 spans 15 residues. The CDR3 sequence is CASSLWTSGNNEQFF. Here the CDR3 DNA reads TGTGCCAGCAGCCTTTGGACTAGCGGGAACAATGAGCAGTTCTTC.

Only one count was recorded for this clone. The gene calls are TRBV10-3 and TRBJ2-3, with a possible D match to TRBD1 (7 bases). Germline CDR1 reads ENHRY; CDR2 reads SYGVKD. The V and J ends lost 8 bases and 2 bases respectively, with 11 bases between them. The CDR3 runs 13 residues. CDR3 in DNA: TGTGCCATCGGAGGGGGCCTCACAGATACGCAGTATTTT. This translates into CAIGGGLTDTQYF.

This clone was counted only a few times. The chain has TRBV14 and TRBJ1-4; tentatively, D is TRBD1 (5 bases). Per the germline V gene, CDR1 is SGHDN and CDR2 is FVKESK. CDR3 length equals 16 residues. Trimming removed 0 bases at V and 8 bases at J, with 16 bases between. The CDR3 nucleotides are TGTGCCAGCAGCCAAGATCGACAGCCGTTACGGGAAAAACTGTTTTTT. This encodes CASSQDRQPLREKLFF. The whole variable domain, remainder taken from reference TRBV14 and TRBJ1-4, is EAGVTQFPSHSVIEKGQTVTLRCDPISGHDNLYWYRRVMGKEIKFLLHFVKESKQDESGMPNNRFLAERTGGTYSTLKVQPAELEDSGVYFCASSQDRQPLREKLFFGSGTQLSVL.

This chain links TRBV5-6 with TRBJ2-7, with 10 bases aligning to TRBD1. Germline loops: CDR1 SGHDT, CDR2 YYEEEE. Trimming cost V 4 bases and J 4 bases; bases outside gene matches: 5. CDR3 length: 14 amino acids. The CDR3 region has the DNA TGTGCCAGCAGCGCCCGGGACAGGGGTTACGAGCAGTACTTC. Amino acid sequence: CASSARDRGYEQYF.

CDR3 in amino acids: CASSVSGQGGEKLFF. Written as DNA, the CDR3 is TGCGCCAGCAGTGTATCGGGCCAGGGAGGTGAAAAACTGTTTTTT. The chain recombines TRBV10-1 with TRBJ1-4, with a possible D match to TRBD1 (5 bases). With 4 bases removed from V and 7 bases from J, the gap between germline ends came to 16 bases. Germline assignment: CDR1 WNHNN and CDR2 SYGVQD (reference sequence). The CDR3 totals 15 residues.

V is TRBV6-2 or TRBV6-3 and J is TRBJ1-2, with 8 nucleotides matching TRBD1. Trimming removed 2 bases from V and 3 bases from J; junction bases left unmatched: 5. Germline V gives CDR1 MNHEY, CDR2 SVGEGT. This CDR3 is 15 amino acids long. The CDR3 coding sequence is TGTGCCAGCAGTTACGGGTCAGGGGGCGACTATGGCTACACCTTC. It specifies CASSYGSGGDYGYTF.

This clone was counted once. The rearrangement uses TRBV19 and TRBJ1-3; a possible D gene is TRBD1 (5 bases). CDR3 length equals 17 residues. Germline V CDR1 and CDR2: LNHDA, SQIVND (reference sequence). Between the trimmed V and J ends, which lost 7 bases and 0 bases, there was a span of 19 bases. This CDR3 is CASTRRAVGDSGNTIYF. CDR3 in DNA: TGTGCCAGTACCCGTCGGGCCGTAGGGGACTCTGGAAACACCATATATTTT.

In nucleotides, the CDR3 is TGTGCCAGCAGCGACTGGACTAGTGTGGATGAGCAGTTCTTC. It encodes CASSDWTSVDEQFF. The V gene is TRBV7-2, the J gene TRBJ2-1, with 7 bases lining up with TRBD2. Trimming at V came to 5 bases and at J to 8 bases, leaving 9 bases not matched to a gene. The CDR3 has 14 residues. In germline, CDR1 is SGHTA, CDR2 FQGNSA.

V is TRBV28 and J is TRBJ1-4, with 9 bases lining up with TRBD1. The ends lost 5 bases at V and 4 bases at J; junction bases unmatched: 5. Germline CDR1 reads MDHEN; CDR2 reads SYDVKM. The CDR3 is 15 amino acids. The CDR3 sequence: CASSATGGINEKLFF. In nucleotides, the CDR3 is TGTGCCAGCAGTGCGACAGGGGGGATTAATGAAAAACTGTTTTTT.